The rows below give T cell receptor beta chains drawn from one sample of a study of blood T cell repertoires in COVID-19. Sequenced by immunoSEQ multiplex PCR; TCRdb stores in-frame clones only, minus some. The sample has 71,000 or so clones, 86% seen once. Material: peripheral blood. Receptors were obtained from a man aged 80 or over in a cohort sampled during active COVID-19. Both conserved end residues are part of each CDR3. The D gene is left open where the match is weak. Clone size is stated in some rows and not others, as once, few, many or a class when expanded.

. TRBD2 TRBJ2-7 TRBV6-2/TRBV6-3 CASSPGGGKSSYEQYF TGTGCCAGCAGTCCCGGGGGGGGGAAGAGCTCCTACGAGCAGTACTTC
. TRBD1 TRBJ1-1 TRBV2 CASNERQGTNTEAFF TGTGCCAGCAACGAAAGACAGGGGACGAACACTGAAGCTTTCTTT
. TRBD1 TRBJ1-2 TRBV19 CASSIRRTGLLPDNYGYTF TGTGCCAGTAGTATTCGAAGGACAGGGCTCTTACCCGATAACTATGGCTACACCTTC
. TRBD1 TRBJ1-2 TRBV10-3 CAISDRGQGYGYTF TGTGCCATCAGCGACAGGGGCCAAGGGTATGGCTACACCTTC
. . TRBJ1-3 TRBV6-5 CASSYSGSNPGNTIYF TGTGCCAGCAGTTACTCGGGCAGCAATCCTGGAAACACCATATATTTT
few TRBD2 TRBJ2-1 TRBV27 CASSLGGGEQFF TGTGCCAGCAGTTTAGGGGGGGGTGAGCAGTTCTTC
. TRBD1 TRBJ2-7 TRBV5-1 CASSLETGGYEQYF TGCGCCAGCAGCTTGGAAACAGGGGGCTACGAGCAGTACTTC
. . TRBJ1-2 TRBV7-2 CASSLAPGVYGYTF TGTGCCAGCAGCTTAGCGCCAGGTGTTTATGGCTACACCTTC
. TRBD1 TRBJ2-5 TRBV5-4 CASSRTGSQETQYF TGTGCCAGCAGCCGGACAGGGTCCCAAGAGACCCAGTACTTC
. . TRBJ1-1 TRBV5-6 CASSLELGPYTEAFF TGTGCCAGCAGCTTGGAGTTGGGGCCTTACACTGAAGCTTTCTTT
. TRBD1 TRBJ1-1 TRBV2 CASSRQGTEAFF TGTGCCAGCAGTCGACAGGGGACTGAAGCTTTCTTT
. . TRBJ2-7 TRBV25-1 CASSQAGTYEQYF TGTGCCAGCAGTCAGGCAGGTACCTACGAGCAGTACTTC
few . TRBJ2-3 TRBV3-1/TRBV3-2 CASSPRGAVDTQYF TGTGCCAGCAGCCCCCGGGGGGCCGTAGATACGCAGTATTTT
once . TRBJ2-6 TRBV19 CASNPRVISGANVLTF TGTGCCAGTAACCCACGGGTCATATCTGGGGCCAACGTCCTGACTTTC
once . TRBJ2-3 TRBV23-1 CASSQEGATQYF TGCGCCAGCAGTCAAGAAGGAGCGACGCAGTATTTT
. . TRBJ2-7 TRBV4-1 CASSQEPGPPPWEQYF TGCGCCAGCAGCCAAGAGCCTGGCCCTCCCCCATGGGAGCAGTACTTC
. TRBD1 TRBJ1-6 TRBV27 CASSFQGGARGSPLHF TGTGCCAGCAGTTTCCAGGGGGGAGCGCGGGGTTCACCCCTCCACTTT
few . TRBJ1-6 TRBV2 CASRDTDSPLHF TGTGCCAGCAGAGACACCGATTCACCCCTCCACTTT
. . TRBJ1-1 TRBV7-2 CASSLVIAEAFF TGTGCCAGCAGCTTAGTGATAGCTGAAGCTTTCTTT
. . TRBJ2-7 TRBV7-2 CASSLQGEQYF TGTGCCAGCAGCTTACAGGGCGAGCAGTACTTC
many TRBD2 TRBJ2-2 TRBV4-2 CASSQAISGGARTGELFF TGTGCCAGCAGCCAAGCGATCAGCGGGGGGGCGAGAACCGGGGAGCTGTTTTTT
. TRBD1 TRBJ1-2 TRBV5-1 CASSRETGGSYGYTF TGCGCCAGCAGCAGAGAAACAGGGGGCTCCTATGGCTACACCTTC
. TRBD1 TRBJ2-7 TRBV7-3 CASSAGGASEYEQYF TGTGCCAGCAGCGCAGGGGGCGCATCCGAGTACGAGCAGTACTTC